These 22 T cell receptor beta chains were sequenced from one sample in a study of Ad26.COV2.S vaccination and SARS-CoV-2 variants. The sample's treatment: roughly 18 received Ad26.COV2.S at low or high dose, single or two shots; about 5 received placebo; per-sample allocation not given. Material that was analyzed had been drawn on day 63 after the first vaccine or placebo injection. Clones were sequenced by immunoSEQ multiplex PCR, and TCRdb holds only the in-frame ones, with some missing. The sample has about 350,000 clones, roughly 90% seen once. Sample: peripheral blood, taken in a trial of Ad26.COV2.S vaccine versus placebo. The receptor set was obtained from a person between 18 and 65 years old who received the Ad26.COV2.S COVID-19 vaccine or a placebo.

The chain employs TRBV15 and TRBJ2-7; D might be TRBD2 (6 bases). V lost 4 bases to trimming and J lost 6 bases, with 16 bases between them. Germline V gene data show CDR1 as LNHNV and CDR2 as YYDKDF (reference sequence). This CDR3 contains 14 residues. Here the CDR3 reads CATSKAPLSGEQYF. The CDR3, as DNA: TGTGCCACCAGCAAAGCGCCCCTTAGCGGCGAGCAGTACTTC.

J is TRBJ1-2 and V is TRBV5-1, with D unclear. This CDR3 has 13 residues. V was clipped by 0 bases and J by 7 bases, with 10 bases between them. Germline loops: CDR1 SGHRS, CDR2 YFSETQ. CDR3 bases: TGCGCCAGCAGCTTGGCGGGGTCCTCTGGCTACACCTTC. It yields the protein CASSLAGSSGYTF.

Worth noting for this clone: This sample includes further DNA sequences coding for the same CDR3. V usage is TRBV7-9 and J usage is TRBJ2-5, with D perhaps matching TRBD2 (6 bases). This CDR3 comprises 14 residues. The germline V gene has CDR1 SEHNR and CDR2 FQNEAQ (reference sequence). V was pared by 1 base and J by 1 base, with 7 bases between. The CDR3 spells CASSLGGVQETQYF. The CDR3 DNA is TGTGCCAGCAGCTTAGGCGGGGTCCAAGAGACCCAGTACTTC.

The CDR3 coding sequence is TGTGCCAGCAGCTTAGGTCGGGACACCTATAATTCACCCCTCCACTTT. Its translation is CASSLGRDTYNSPLHF. This chain joins TRBV7-2 and TRBJ1-6; tentatively, D is TRBD1 (6 bases). The germline V gene encodes CDR1 SGHTA and CDR2 FQGNSA. Between the trimmed V and J ends, which lost 1 base and 2 bases, there was a span of 9 bases. The CDR3 consists of 16 residues. Combining the CDR3 with reference TRBV7-2 and TRBJ1-6 gives the whole variable domain GAGVSQSPSNKVTEKGKDVELRCDPISGHTALYWYRQSLGQGLEFLIYFQGNSAPDKSGLPSDRFSAERTGGSVSTLTIQRTQQEDSAVYLCASSLGRDTYNSPLHFGNGTRLTVT.

This clone was observed a few times. The chain recombines TRBV20-1 with TRBJ2-1; tentative D call: TRBD2 (6 bases). V lost 5 bases and J lost 3, with 17 bases in between. This CDR3 is built from 15 residues. Germline V gives CDR1 DFQATT, CDR2 SNEGSKA (reference sequence). The DNA for the CDR3 is TGCAGTGCTGGTGTAGCGGCAGATATCTACAATGAGCAGTTCTTC. It specifies CSAGVAADIYNEQFF.

The chain combines TRBV19 with TRBJ2-2; D gene unclear. Germline CDR1 and CDR2: LNHDA and SQIVND (reference sequence). With 6 bases removed from V and 1 base from J, the gap between germline ends came to 9 bases. The CDR3 runs to 14 residues. As DNA, the CDR3 is TGTGCCAGTAGGTCCGACGGGAACACCGGGGAGCTGTTTTTT. Its protein product is CASRSDGNTGELFF.

The chain carries TRBV5-1 and TRBJ1-2, with D perhaps TRBD1 (5 bases). The V end was cut by 6 bases, the J end by 6 bases, with 12 bases between. The CDR3 has 12 amino acids. In germline, CDR1 is SGHRS, CDR2 YFSETQ. As DNA, the CDR3 is TGCGCCAGCAAGAAAGGGGATGATGGCTACACCTTC. It specifies CASKKGDDGYTF.

V is TRBV10-1 and J is TRBJ2-2; TRBD2 agrees at 11 bases. J gave up 5 bases and V 4 bases, and 15 bases lay outside the gene matches. The germline V gene has CDR1 WNHNN and CDR2 SYGVQD (reference sequence). This CDR3 has 19 amino acids. CDR3 DNA sequence: TGCGCCAGCAGTGTGAACCCCGTAATAACTAGCGGGAGTACCGGGGAGCTGTTTTTT. Its protein product is CASSVNPVITSGSTGELFF.

This chain connects TRBV18 to TRBJ1-4; no definite D call. V was clipped by 2 bases and J by 1 base, with 11 bases between them. This CDR3 has 16 amino acids. Germline assignment: CDR1 KGHSH and CDR2 LQKENI. The DNA for the CDR3 is TGTGCCAGCTCACCATCGGCAGTAGAAACTAATGAAAAACTGTTTTTT. It encodes CASSPSAVETNEKLFF.

This clone was recorded only once. This chain uses TRBV5-1 with TRBJ1-2, with D possibly matching TRBD1 (6 bases). Deletions cut 4 bases from V and 2 bases from J, with 18 bases between. Germline CDR1 SGHRS, CDR2 YFSETQ. The CDR3 contains 16 residues. The DNA of the CDR3 is TGCGCCAGCAGCCCTGGAGGGGGTACCTTAAACTATGGCTACACCTTC. Its translation is CASSPGGGTLNYGYTF.

This chain's CDR3 is CASSRGGAEETQYF. The CDR3 DNA sequence: TGTGCCAGCTCACGGGGGGGCGCGGAGGAGACCCAGTACTTC. The chain carries TRBV18 and TRBJ2-5; tentatively, D is TRBD2 (7 bases). In germline, CDR1 is KGHSH, CDR2 LQKENI. The CDR3 covers 14 residues. V was trimmed by 4 bases and J by 5 bases, leaving 14 bases between them.

The CDR3 nucleotides are TGTGCCAGCAGCTTGGGTGGACAGGGAGCCCACAATAATTCACCCCTCCACTTT. It specifies CASSLGGQGAHNNSPLHF. J is TRBJ1-6 and V is TRBV5-6; TRBD1 matches at 8 bases. Germline V gene data show CDR1 as SGHDT and CDR2 as YYEEEE. The CDR3 totals 18 residues. Unmatched junction bases numbered 10, after V lost 0 bases and J lost 5 bases.

The chain has TRBV9 and TRBJ1-5; tentative D call: TRBD1 (5 bases). The CDR3 is 15 amino acids. V lost 3 bases, J lost 1 base, and 11 bases lay in between. In germline, CDR1 is SGDLS, CDR2 YYNGEE. The CDR3 protein is CASSAGPWSNQPQHF. CDR3 coding DNA: TGTGCCAGCAGCGCGGGACCATGGAGCAATCAGCCCCAGCATTTT.

The rearrangement joins TRBV5-4 to TRBJ2-3; D is perhaps TRBD2 (5 bases). Germline V lookup: CDR1 SGHNT, CDR2 YYREEE (reference sequence). The length of the CDR3 is 16 residues. Trimming pared 4 bases from V and 3 bases from J, leaving 18 bases between. This CDR3 is CASSPERAGGTDTQYF. CDR3 in DNA: TGTGCCAGCAGCCCGGAAAGGGCGGGCGGAACAGATACGCAGTATTTT.

The chain uses TRBV15 and TRBJ2-3, with D uncertain. V dropped 0 bases and J dropped 6 bases, with 7 bases sitting between them. CDR1 LNHNV and CDR2 YYDKDF come from the germline V gene (reference sequence). The length of the CDR3 is 13 residues. The CDR3 protein is CATSREGLDTQYF. The CDR3 DNA follows: TGTGCCACCAGCAGAGAGGGATTGGATACGCAGTATTTT.

This chain uses TRBV6-6 with TRBJ1-4, with 7 bases that match TRBD1. The germline CDR1 and CDR2 sequences are MNHNY and SVGAGI (reference sequence). The CDR3 runs 15 residues. V lost 7 bases and J lost 5; bases outside the gene matches: 10. For the CDR3, the DNA is TGTGCCAGCAAATTCCCGGGACAGCCAAATGAAAAACTGTTTTTT. Translating gives CASKFPGQPNEKLFF.

The chain recombines TRBV12-5 with TRBJ2-2; perhaps TRBD1 as D (6 bases). From germline, CDR1 is LGHNT and CDR2 FRNRAP. V lost 6 bases, J lost 4 bases, and 9 bases lay in between. This CDR3 has 13 residues. CDR3 bases: TGTGCTAGTGGGGGGGCTGGCACCGGGGAGCTGTTTTTT. Translating gives CASGGAGTGELFF.

The chain combines TRBV4-1 with TRBJ2-1; D possibly uses TRBD1 or TRBD2 (5 bases each). The germline V gene encodes CDR1 MGHRA and CDR2 YSYEKL. There are 17 residues in the CDR3. V lost 4 bases and J lost 1, with 17 bases in between. In nucleotides, the CDR3 is TGCGCCAGCAGCCCAGCAGGGCGGGCCTTTTCCTACAATGAGCAGTTCTTC. Protein sequence: CASSPAGRAFSYNEQFF.

This chain joins TRBV27 and TRBJ2-5; TRBD2 matches 9 bases. Germline V gene lookup returns CDR1 MNHEY and CDR2 SMNVEV (reference sequence). This CDR3 spans 16 amino acids. Trimming cost V 1 base and J 4 bases; bases outside gene matches: 7. CDR3 in amino acids: CASSLLRDSGRETQYF. CDR3 bases: TGTGCCAGCAGTTTATTAAGGGATAGCGGGAGAGAGACCCAGTACTTC.

In its sample, this clone was seen once. This sequence joins TRBV7-9 and TRBJ1-1; 7 nucleotides line up with TRBD1. Trimming at V came to 2 bases and at J to 3 bases, leaving 9 bases not matched to a gene. This CDR3 is built from 16 residues. Per germline, CDR1 SEHNR and CDR2 FQNEAQ (reference sequence). CDR3 coding DNA: TGTGCCAGCAGCTTACGAAGAGGGGGCGCGGACACTGAAGCTTTCTTT. It encodes CASSLRRGGADTEAFF. The full variable domain, rest sourced from reference TRBV7-9 and TRBJ1-1, is DTGVSQNPRHKITKRGQNVTFRCDPISEHNRLYWYRQTLGQGPEFLTYFQNEAQLEKSRLLSDRFSAERPKGSFSTLEIQRTEQGDSAMYLCASSLRRGGADTEAFFGQGTRLTVV.

This clone was observed a few times. V usage is TRBV9 and J usage is TRBJ1-2; the D gene is possibly TRBD1 (5 bases). Germline CDR1 is SGDLS and CDR2 is YYNGEE. V lost 8 bases, J lost 2 bases, and 16 bases lay in between. The CDR3 is 14 residues long. For the CDR3, the DNA is TGTGCCAGTACCCAAACTACAGGAAACTATGGCTACACCTTC. This gives the protein CASTQTTGNYGYTF.

A word on this clone: The same CDR3 arises from other DNA sequences in this sample as well. This chain uses TRBV27 with TRBJ2-7; D ambiguous. Germline CDR1 MNHEY, CDR2 SMNVEV (reference sequence). The CDR3 extends over 13 amino acids. Trimming cost V 2 bases and J 2 bases, with 7 bases left between them. As DNA, the CDR3 is TGTGCCAGCAGTTTAGGCTCCACCTACGAGCAGTACTTC. As protein: CASSLGSTYEQYF.